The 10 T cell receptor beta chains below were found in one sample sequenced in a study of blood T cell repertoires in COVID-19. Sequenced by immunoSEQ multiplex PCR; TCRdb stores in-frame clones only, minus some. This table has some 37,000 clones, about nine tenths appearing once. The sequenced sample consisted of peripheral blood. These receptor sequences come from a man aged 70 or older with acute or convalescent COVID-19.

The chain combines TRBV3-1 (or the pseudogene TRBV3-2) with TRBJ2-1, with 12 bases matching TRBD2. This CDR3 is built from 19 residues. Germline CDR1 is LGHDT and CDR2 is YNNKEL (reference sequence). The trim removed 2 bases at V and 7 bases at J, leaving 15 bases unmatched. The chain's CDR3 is CASSQILGGGLAGRNEQFF. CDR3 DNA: TGTGCCAGCAGCCAAATCCTCGGGGGCGGACTAGCGGGAAGGAATGAGCAGTTCTTC.

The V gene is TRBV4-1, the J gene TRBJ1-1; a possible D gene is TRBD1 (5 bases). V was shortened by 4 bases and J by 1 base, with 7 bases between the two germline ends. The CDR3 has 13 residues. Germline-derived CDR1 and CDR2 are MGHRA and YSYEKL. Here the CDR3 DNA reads TGCGCCAGCAGCCGACAGACGAACACTGAAGCTTTCTTT. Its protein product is CASSRQTNTEAFF.

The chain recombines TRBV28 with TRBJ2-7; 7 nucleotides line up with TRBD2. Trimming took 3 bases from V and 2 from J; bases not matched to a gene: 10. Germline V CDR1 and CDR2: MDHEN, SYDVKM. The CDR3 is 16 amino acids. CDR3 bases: TGTGCCAGCAGTTTTTCCTTAGCGGGCCTGACCTACGAGCAGTACTTC. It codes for CASSFSLAGLTYEQYF.

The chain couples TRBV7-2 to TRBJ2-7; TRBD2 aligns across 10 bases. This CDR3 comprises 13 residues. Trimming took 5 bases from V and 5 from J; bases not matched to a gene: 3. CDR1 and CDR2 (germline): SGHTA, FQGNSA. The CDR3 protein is CASSVTSGDEQYF. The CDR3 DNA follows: TGTGCCAGCAGCGTCACTAGCGGGGACGAGCAGTACTTC. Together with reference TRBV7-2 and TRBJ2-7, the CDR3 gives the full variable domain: GAGVSQSPSNKVTEKGKDVELRCDPISGHTALYWYRQSLGQGLEFLIYFQGNSAPDKSGLPSDRFSAERTGGSVSTLTIQRTQQEDSAVYLCASSVTSGDEQYFGPGTRLTVT.

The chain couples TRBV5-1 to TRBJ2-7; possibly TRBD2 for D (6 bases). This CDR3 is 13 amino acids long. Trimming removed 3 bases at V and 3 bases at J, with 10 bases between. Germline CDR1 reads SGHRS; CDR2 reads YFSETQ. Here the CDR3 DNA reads TGCGCCAGCAGCTGGGACTTATACTACGAGCAGTACTTC. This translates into CASSWDLYYEQYF.

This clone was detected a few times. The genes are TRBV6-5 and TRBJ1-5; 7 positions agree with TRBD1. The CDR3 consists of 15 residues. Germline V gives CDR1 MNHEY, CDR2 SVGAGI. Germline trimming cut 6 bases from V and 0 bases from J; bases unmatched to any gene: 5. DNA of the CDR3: TGTGCCAGCAGCCTTGGGACAGATAGCAATCAGCCCCAGCATTTT. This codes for CASSLGTDSNQPQHF.

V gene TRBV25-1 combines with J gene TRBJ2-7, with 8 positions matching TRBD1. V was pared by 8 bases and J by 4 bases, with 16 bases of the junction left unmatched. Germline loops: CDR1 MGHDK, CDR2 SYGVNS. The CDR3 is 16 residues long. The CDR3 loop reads CASSGTGLPYVYEQYF. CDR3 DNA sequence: TGTGCCAGCTCCGGGACAGGCCTTCCATACGTTTACGAGCAGTACTTC.

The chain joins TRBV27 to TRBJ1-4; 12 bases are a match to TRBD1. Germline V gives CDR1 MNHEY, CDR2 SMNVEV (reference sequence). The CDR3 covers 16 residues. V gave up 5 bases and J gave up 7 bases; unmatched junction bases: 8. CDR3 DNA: TGTGCCAGCAGTCTAACCGGGACAGGGGGCTTTGAAAAACTGTTTTTT. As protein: CASSLTGTGGFEKLFF.

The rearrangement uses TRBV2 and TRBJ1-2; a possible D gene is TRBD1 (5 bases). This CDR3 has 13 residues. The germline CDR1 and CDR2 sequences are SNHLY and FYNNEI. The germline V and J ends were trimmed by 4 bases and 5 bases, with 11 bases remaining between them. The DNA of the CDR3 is TGTGCCAGCAGTGCCGACAGTCAGTATGGCTACACCTTC. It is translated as CASSADSQYGYTF.

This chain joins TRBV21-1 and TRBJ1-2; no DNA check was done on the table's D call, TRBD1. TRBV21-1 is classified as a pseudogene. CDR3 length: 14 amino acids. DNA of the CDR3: TGTGCCAGACAACGGACAGGGACTTCCTATGGCTACACCTTC. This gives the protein CARQRTGTSYGYTF.